A single sample is the source of the 13 T cell receptor beta chains below, sequenced in a study of memory CD4+ T cells and cytomegalovirus serostatus (dated by TCRdb to between 2018 and 2021). Single viable CD3+CD4+CD8-CD45RO+ cells were sorted as memory CD4+ T cells on a FACSAria II. The library was obtained by the immunoSEQ multiplex PCR assay. As stored in TCRdb, this immuneACCESS dataset retains in-frame rearrangements with V and J assigned. A fraction of the clones does not appear; measured against another copy, unresolved V genes explain less than half of the discrepancy, and the remainder lacks a known reason. Present in this sample are 58,000 or so clones, 70% to 75% of which were seen just once. About 3% of the sample belongs to the ten largest clones. The sequenced material came from memory CD4+ T cells from blood. The receptors derive from an adult in good health and CMV-seropositive.

The J gene is TRBJ2-1, the V gene TRBV11-3; D may be TRBD1 (5 bases). Per the germline V gene, CDR1 is SGHNT and CDR2 is YENEEA. V was cut by 3 bases and J by 9 bases, with 21 bases left in between. The CDR3 length is 16 residues. The CDR3 DNA is TGTGCCAGCAGCTTGGGTGATTACTCGGGTGACAGTGAGCAGTTCTTC. Translating gives CASSLGDYSGDSEQFF.

The chain has TRBV4-3 and TRBJ2-1; D not resolved. CDR3 size: 15 residues. Germline lookup yields CDR1 LGHNA and CDR2 YSLEER. V was trimmed by 1 base and J by 0 bases, leaving 7 bases between them. CDR3 amino acids: CASSQGDSSYNEQFF. The CDR3 nucleotides are TGCGCCAGCAGCCAAGGGGATAGCTCCTACAATGAGCAGTTCTTC.

The chain has TRBV28 and TRBJ1-1; 7 positions agree with TRBD1. In germline, CDR1 is MDHEN, CDR2 SYDVKM. This CDR3 is built from 17 residues. V gave up 3 bases and J gave up 4 bases; unmatched junction bases: 14. The CDR3 region has the DNA TGTGCCAGCAGTTTGAGGAGGGGGCCGGACTTGGGCACTGAAGCTTTCTTT. Its translation is CASSLRRGPDLGTEAFF.

The genes are TRBV28 and TRBJ1-1; 8 bases map to TRBD1. Germline CDR1 is MDHEN and CDR2 is SYDVKM. The length of the CDR3 is 14 residues. V shed 3 bases and J 6 bases; nucleotides not matched to a gene: 6. The CDR3 loop reads CASSFTGGRAEAFF. Written as DNA, the CDR3 is TGTGCCAGCAGTTTTACAGGGGGACGTGCTGAAGCTTTCTTT.

The DNA for the CDR3 is TGCGCCAGCAGTATCAGGGTTGGAGGCAATCAGCCCCAGCATTTT. It translates to CASSIRVGGNQPQHF. The chain employs TRBV4-1 and TRBJ1-5; D is perhaps TRBD1 (5 bases). This CDR3 contains 15 residues. V lost 6 bases, J lost 2 bases, and 14 bases lay in between. CDR1 is MGHRA, CDR2 YSYEKL, per germline.

The chain joins TRBV30 to TRBJ2-5; perhaps TRBD1 as D (6 bases). The CDR3 sequence is 15 residues long. Germline V gives CDR1 GTSNPN, CDR2 SVGIG (reference sequence). Trimming cost V 0 bases and J 5 bases, with 16 bases left between them. The CDR3 DNA reads as TGTGCCTGGAGTGTAGGGGGAGTCAGTAGGGAGACCCAGTACTTC. Translation: CAWSVGGVSRETQYF.

Written as DNA, the CDR3 is TGTGCCAGCAGCGCTCCTCCGGGACAGGGGGACTACGAGCAGTACTTC. This gives the protein CASSAPPGQGDYEQYF. This chain connects TRBV7-9 to TRBJ2-7, with TRBD1 matching 11 bases. The V segment lost 5 bases and the J segment 3 bases; nucleotides outside the gene matches: 9. Germline CDR1 and CDR2: SEHNR and FQNEAQ (reference sequence). This CDR3 has 16 amino acids.

This rearrangement joins TRBV18 to TRBJ1-1; D unclear. Germline CDR1 reads KGHSH; CDR2 reads LQKENI. V was clipped by 4 bases and J by 5 bases, with 11 bases between them. The CDR3 is 13 amino acids. This CDR3 reads CASSQAQDTEAFF. Here the CDR3 DNA reads TGTGCCAGCTCACAAGCCCAGGATACTGAAGCTTTCTTT.

V and J are TRBV5-1 and TRBJ2-5, with unresolved D. Trimming shortened V by 5 bases and J by 0 bases, and 8 bases separated the two germline ends. The CDR3 is made up of 13 amino acids. Germline V gene data show CDR1 as SGHRS and CDR2 as YFSETQ. The CDR3 DNA is TGCGCCAGCAGTTCCCGGGACCAAGAGACCCAGTACTTC. Protein product: CASSSRDQETQYF.

The V call is TRBV7-2, the J call TRBJ2-7, with 7 bases aligning to TRBD2. V was clipped by 0 bases and J by 3 bases; unmatched bases: 5. Per germline, CDR1 SGHTA and CDR2 FQGNSA. The CDR3 is made up of 15 amino acids. For the CDR3, the DNA is TGTGCCAGCAGCTTAGCGGGAGGGAACCACTACGAGCAGTACGTC. Translated: CASSLAGGNHYEQYV.

The V and J genes are TRBV30 and TRBJ2-5; 13 nucleotides line up with TRBD2. This CDR3 region has 14 residues. The V and J ends lost 3 bases and 2 bases, in that order; junction bases with no gene match: 0. From germline, CDR1 is GTSNPN and CDR2 SVGIG (reference sequence). This CDR3 is CAWRLAGGQETQYF. CDR3 sequence (DNA): TGTGCCTGGAGACTAGCGGGAGGGCAAGAGACCCAGTACTTC.

V is TRBV5-1 and J is TRBJ2-3; TRBD2 might be the D (5 bases). The V gene lost 5 bases and the J gene lost 4 bases, with 14 bases spanning the gap. The CDR3 contains 14 residues. In germline, CDR1 is SGHRS, CDR2 YFSETQ. CDR3 bases: TGCGCCAGCAGTGGGGAACTTAGCGCAGATACGCAGTATTTT. It encodes CASSGELSADTQYF.

The chain combines TRBV7-2 with TRBJ1-5, with 8 bases lining up with TRBD1. Trimming cost V 1 base and J 3 bases; bases outside gene matches: 11. The CDR3 totals 18 residues. Germline V lookup: CDR1 SGHTA, CDR2 FQGNSA. This chain's CDR3 is CASSLEPGGRGNNQPQHF. CDR3 nucleotides: TGTGCCAGCAGCTTAGAACCAGGGGGCCGAGGGAACAATCAGCCCCAGCATTTT.